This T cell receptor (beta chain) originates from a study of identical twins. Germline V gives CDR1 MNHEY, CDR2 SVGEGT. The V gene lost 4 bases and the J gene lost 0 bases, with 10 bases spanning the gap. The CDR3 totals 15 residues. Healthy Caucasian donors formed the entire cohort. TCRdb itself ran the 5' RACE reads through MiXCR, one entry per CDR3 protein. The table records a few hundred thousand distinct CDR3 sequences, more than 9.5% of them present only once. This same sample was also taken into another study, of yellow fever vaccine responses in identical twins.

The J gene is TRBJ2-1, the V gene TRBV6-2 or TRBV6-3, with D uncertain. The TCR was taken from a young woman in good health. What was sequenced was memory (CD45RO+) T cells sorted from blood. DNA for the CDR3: TGTGCCAGCAGTTCCCCTCCTAGCTCCTACAATGAGCAGTTCTTC. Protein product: CASSSPPSSYNEQFF.